This TCR beta chain originates from a study of T cells after yellow fever vaccination. Study observations and caveats: Abundant bulk-population clonotypes could contaminate the FACS-sorted repertoires.

This clonotype showed up just a few times. Its antigen is undetermined. J lost 0 bases, V lost 2 bases, and 13 bases had no gene match. Germline V gene data show CDR1 as ENHRY and CDR2 as SYGVKD. The CDR3 consists of 19 residues. One entry per CDR3 protein results from TCRdb running MiXCR on the 5' RACE reads. The sample has nearly 550,000 distinct CDR3 sequences; 15% to 20% are singletons. This receptor was taken from a man aged 30-40 years who received the YFV17D yellow fever vaccine. V is TRBV10-3 and J is TRBJ2-7; 10 nucleotides agree with TRBD2. This specimen consisted of PBMCs, obtained 15 days after the yellow fever booster vaccination. CDR3 in amino acids: CAISEIFVSGRTYSYEQYF. In DNA form, the CDR3 reads TGTGCCATCAGTGAGATTTTTGTTAGCGGGAGGACCTACTCCTACGAGCAGTACTTC.